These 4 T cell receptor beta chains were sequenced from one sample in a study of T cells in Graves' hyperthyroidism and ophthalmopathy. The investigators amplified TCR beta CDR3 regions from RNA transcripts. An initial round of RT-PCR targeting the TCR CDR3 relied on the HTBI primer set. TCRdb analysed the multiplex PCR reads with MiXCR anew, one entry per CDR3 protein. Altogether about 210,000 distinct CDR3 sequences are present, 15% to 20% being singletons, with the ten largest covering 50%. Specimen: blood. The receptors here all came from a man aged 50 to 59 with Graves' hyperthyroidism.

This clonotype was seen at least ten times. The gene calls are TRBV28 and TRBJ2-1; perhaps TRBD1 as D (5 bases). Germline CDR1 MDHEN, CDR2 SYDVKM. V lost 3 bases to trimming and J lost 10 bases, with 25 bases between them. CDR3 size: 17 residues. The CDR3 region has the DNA TGTGCCAGCAGTTTCCAAGGGGCCGGACCCCGCGCTGGGGAGCAGTTCTTC. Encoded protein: CASSFQGAGPRAGEQFF. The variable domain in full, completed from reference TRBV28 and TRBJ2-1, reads DVKVTQSSRYLVKRTGEKVFLECVQDMDHENMFWYRQDPGLGLRLIYFSYDVKMKEKGDIPEGYSVSREKKERFSLILESASTNQTSMYLCASSFQGAGPRAGEQFFGPGTRLTVL.

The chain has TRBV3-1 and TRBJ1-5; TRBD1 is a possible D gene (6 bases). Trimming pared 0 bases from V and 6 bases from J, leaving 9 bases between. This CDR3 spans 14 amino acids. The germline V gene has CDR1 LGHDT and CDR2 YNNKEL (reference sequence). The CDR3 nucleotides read TGTGCCAGCAGCCAAGATGCACAGGGTCAGCCCCAGCATTTT. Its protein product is CASSQDAQGQPQHF.

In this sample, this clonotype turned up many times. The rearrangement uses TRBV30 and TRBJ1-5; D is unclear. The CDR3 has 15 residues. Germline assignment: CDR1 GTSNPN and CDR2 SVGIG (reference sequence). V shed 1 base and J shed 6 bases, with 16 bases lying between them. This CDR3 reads CAWSARHSALQPQHF. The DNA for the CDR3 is TGTGCCTGGAGTGCGCGCCACTCAGCCCTTCAGCCCCAGCATTTT.

CDR3 region: CSARDQPGAKSSPLHF. CDR3 sequence (DNA): TGCAGTGCTAGAGATCAGCCGGGGGCTAAAAGTTCACCCCTCCACTTT. This chain connects TRBV20-1 to TRBJ1-6; D may be TRBD1 (6 bases). Trimming took off 0 bases at V and 9 bases at J, with 18 bases between the two ends. Germline V gene data show CDR1 as DFQATT and CDR2 as SNEGSKA (reference sequence). The CDR3 has 16 residues.